Presented here are 22 T cell receptor beta chains from one specimen sequenced in a study of control samples from healthy donors and cancer patients. Sequencing was performed with immunoSEQ multiplex PCR; in TCRdb, only in-frame clones are kept and a portion is missing. This sample has about 180,000 clones, with about 92% found just once. The sequencing input was blood. The receptors stem from a young man in good health.

This clone came up a few times. The chain combines TRBV27 with TRBJ1-5; D is ambiguous. Per the germline V gene, CDR1 is MNHEY and CDR2 is SMNVEV (reference sequence). This CDR3 is 14 amino acids long. V dropped 3 bases and J dropped 0 bases, with 6 bases sitting between them. The CDR3 nucleotides are TGTGCCAGCAGTTTCTATGGTAGCAATCAGCCCCAGCATTTT. Encoded protein: CASSFYGSNQPQHF.

The chain combines TRBV9 with TRBJ2-5; 14 positions agree with TRBD2. The CDR3 is 14 amino acids. Germline assignment: CDR1 SGDLS and CDR2 YYNGEE. Trimming at V came to 4 bases and at J to 9 bases, leaving 5 bases not matched to a gene. The CDR3 region has the DNA TGTGCCAGCAGCCCTGGGACTAGCGGGGGATCCCAGTACTTC. Protein product: CASSPGTSGGSQYF.

The gene calls are TRBV5-1 and TRBJ1-3; 8 nucleotides line up with TRBD1. With 5 bases clipped from V and 2 bases from J, the junction kept 6 bases outside the gene matches. CDR1 and CDR2 from the germline V gene are SGHRS and YFSETQ. This CDR3 region has 15 residues. CDR3 bases: TGCGCCAGCAGTTCGACAGGGGATACTGGAAACACCATATATTTT. Its protein product is CASSSTGDTGNTIYF. The full variable domain, in which reference TRBV5-1 and TRBJ1-3 provide the parts outside the CDR3, is KAGVTQTPRYLIKTRGQQVTLSCSPISGHRSVSWYQQTPGQGLQFLFEYFSETQRNKGNFPGRFSGRQFSNSRSEMNVSTLELGDSALYLCASSSTGDTGNTIYFGEGSWLTVV.

The chain is built from TRBV28 and TRBJ2-1; unclear D gene. Trimming removed 3 bases at V and 1 base at J, with 7 bases between. The CDR3 consists of 14 residues. In germline, CDR1 is MDHEN, CDR2 SYDVKM. The CDR3 bases are TGTGCCAGCAGTTTTCCACTTTCCTACAATGAGCAGTTCTTC. It encodes CASSFPLSYNEQFF.

This clone occurred a few times. The CDR3 is CASSDRLRTDTQYF. CDR3 sequence (DNA): TGTGCCAGCAGTGACAGGTTGAGGACAGATACGCAGTATTTT. The rearrangement joins TRBV9 to TRBJ2-3; tentatively, D is TRBD1 (6 bases). In germline, CDR1 is SGDLS, CDR2 YYNGEE. This CDR3 comprises 14 residues. The V end was cut by 5 bases, the J end by 3 bases, with 13 bases between.

The genes are TRBV11-2 and TRBJ1-1; the D gene is possibly TRBD1 (5 bases). V shed 1 base and J shed 4 bases, with 19 bases lying between them. CDR1 is SGHAT, CDR2 FQNNGV, per germline. The CDR3 covers 17 residues. The CDR3 DNA sequence: TGTGCCAGCAGCTTAGTTCGGGGGAAGAGTTCTGTCACTGAAGCTTTCTTT. It yields the protein CASSLVRGKSSVTEAFF. The full variable domain, rest sourced from reference TRBV11-2 and TRBJ1-1, is EAGVAQSPRYKIIEKRQSVAFWCNPISGHATLYWYQQILGQGPKLLIQFQNNGVVDDSQLPKDRFSAERLKGVDSTLKIQPAKLEDSAVYLCASSLVRGKSSVTEAFFGQGTRLTVV.

V is TRBV5-1 and J is TRBJ2-1; 11 bases are shared with TRBD2. The CDR3 covers 15 residues. CDR1 is SGHRS and CDR2 is YFSETQ in the germline V gene. V lost 2 bases to trimming and J lost 7 bases; unmatched junction nucleotides: 5. The CDR3 DNA follows: TGCGCCAGCAGCTTATATAGCGGGAGGGAAAATGAGCAGTTCTTC. This encodes CASSLYSGRENEQFF.

The rearrangement joins TRBV6-5 to TRBJ2-5, with D possibly matching TRBD1 (5 bases). The CDR3 runs to 14 residues. Looked up from germline, CDR1 is MNHEY and CDR2 is SVGAGI. V lost 2 bases and J lost 2, with 9 bases in between. This CDR3 reads CASSYGDRQETQYF. CDR3 DNA: TGTGCCAGCAGTTACGGCGACAGACAAGAGACCCAGTACTTC.

This chain links TRBV28 with TRBJ1-2; tentative D call: TRBD1 (6 bases). Between the trimmed V and J ends, which lost 5 bases and 5 bases, there was a span of 15 bases. There are 14 residues in the CDR3. In germline, CDR1 is MDHEN, CDR2 SYDVKM. The CDR3 region is CASSPETGWYGYTF. In DNA form, the CDR3 reads TGTGCCAGCAGTCCCGAAACAGGGTGGTATGGCTACACCTTC.

This clone was seen only once. The V gene is TRBV28, the J gene TRBJ1-5; D gene unclear. Between the trimmed V and J ends, which lost 6 bases and 7 bases, there was a span of 10 bases. The germline V gene has CDR1 MDHEN and CDR2 SYDVKM. This CDR3 has 12 amino acids. The DNA for the CDR3 is TGTGCCAGCAGACCTCTATCCCAGCCCCAGCATTTT. It translates to CASRPLSQPQHF.

The chain carries TRBV6-6 and TRBJ2-7, with D possibly matching TRBD1 (5 bases). The CDR3 totals 15 residues. The ends were cut back, 0 bases at V and 0 bases at J, with 9 bases in the middle. The V gene's germline CDR1 is MNHNY and CDR2 SVGAGI (reference sequence). The CDR3 DNA is TGTGCCAGCAGTTACTCGAGACAGAGCTCCTACGAGCAGTACTTC. Its protein product is CASSYSRQSSYEQYF.

The chain has TRBV7-2 and TRBJ2-7; possibly TRBD1 or TRBD2 for D (5 bases each). Trimming removed 3 bases from V and 6 bases from J, with 9 bases in between. In germline, CDR1 is SGHTA, CDR2 FQGNSA. This CDR3 is built from 12 residues. DNA of the CDR3: TGTGCCAGCAGCTTTGGGGGTCTCGAGCAGTACTTC. It yields the protein CASSFGGLEQYF.

The chain combines TRBV9 with TRBJ1-2, with 10 nucleotides matching TRBD1. V dropped 3 bases and J dropped 4; count of bases not matched to a gene: 9. Germline CDR1 SGDLS, CDR2 YYNGEE. The CDR3 is 16 amino acids. The CDR3 coding sequence is TGTGCCAGCAGCGCACCTCGACAGGGGGCCCTCTATGGCTACACCTTC. Its translation is CASSAPRQGALYGYTF. The complete variable domain, with remaining parts taken from reference TRBV9 and TRBJ1-2, reads DSGVTQTPKHLITATGQRVTLRCSPRSGDLSVYWYQQSLDQGLQFLIQYYNGEERAKGNILERFSAQQFPDLHSELNLSSLELGDSALYFCASSAPRQGALYGYTFGSGTRLTVV.

DNA of the CDR3: TGTGCCAGCAGCGTTGTCCAGGCCTCGAACACCGGGGAGCTGTTTTTT. Amino acids: CASSVVQASNTGELFF. This chain uses TRBV9 with TRBJ2-2; D not resolved. Deletions cut 2 bases from V and 0 bases from J, with 11 bases between. This CDR3 contains 16 residues. The germline V gene has CDR1 SGDLS and CDR2 YYNGEE. The full variable domain, with the rest looked up from reference TRBV9 and TRBJ2-2, is DSGVTQTPKHLITATGQRVTLRCSPRSGDLSVYWYQQSLDQGLQFLIQYYNGEERAKGNILERFSAQQFPDLHSELNLSSLELGDSALYFCASSVVQASNTGELFFGEGSRLTVL.

The V and J genes are TRBV6-2 or TRBV6-3 and TRBJ2-5; TRBD1 might be the D (6 bases). Between the trimmed V and J ends, which lost 3 bases and 5 bases, there was a span of 16 bases. Germline assignment: CDR1 MNHEY and CDR2 SVGEGT. The CDR3 spans 15 residues. The CDR3 region is CASSYGRGIAETQYF. In nucleotides, the CDR3 is TGTGCCAGCAGTTATGGCAGGGGTATTGCGGAGACCCAGTACTTC.

The genes are TRBV9 and TRBJ2-1; TRBD2 is a possible D gene (5 bases). Germline V gives CDR1 SGDLS, CDR2 YYNGEE. The germline V and J ends were trimmed by 3 bases and 9 bases, with 13 bases remaining between them. The CDR3 consists of 13 residues. CDR3 nucleotides: TGTGCCAGCAGCGACTTGCTAGCTATTGAGCAGTTCTTC. Translation gives CASSDLLAIEQFF.

The rearrangement joins TRBV2 to TRBJ2-1, with D maybe TRBD2 (5 bases). There are 12 residues in the CDR3. Trimming cost V 4 bases and J 6 bases, with 7 bases left between them. The V gene's germline CDR1 is SNHLY and CDR2 FYNNEI. For the CDR3, the DNA is TGTGCCAGCAGTGCACTAGGCAATGAGCAGTTCTTC. Amino acids: CASSALGNEQFF.

This chain links TRBV5-1 with TRBJ2-1, with D tentatively TRBD2 (5 bases). CDR1 is SGHRS and CDR2 is YFSETQ in the germline V gene. This CDR3 is 14 amino acids long. V was cut by 2 bases and J by 3 bases, with 9 bases left in between. In DNA form, the CDR3 reads TGCGCCAGCAGCTTTGACTACCTCTACAATGAGCAGTTCTTC. The encoded protein is CASSFDYLYNEQFF.

V and J are TRBV20-1 and TRBJ1-2, with a tentative D call TRBD1 (6 bases). This CDR3 region has 11 residues. The germline V gene has CDR1 DFQATT and CDR2 SNEGSKA (reference sequence). The ends were cut back, 2 bases at V and 9 bases at J, with 10 bases in the middle. The CDR3: CSARKDSSYTF. The CDR3, as DNA: TGCAGTGCTAGAAAGGACAGTAGCTACACCTTC.

The chain has TRBV5-6 and TRBJ1-5; D is ambiguous. CDR1 SGHDT and CDR2 YYEEEE come from the germline V gene. There are 14 residues in the CDR3. Trimming removed 0 bases at V and 1 base at J, with 5 bases between. The CDR3: CASSLGVSNQPQHF. DNA of the CDR3: TGTGCCAGCAGCTTGGGTGTGAGCAATCAGCCCCAGCATTTT.

The chain employs TRBV30 and TRBJ2-1, with D perhaps matching TRBD2 (5 bases). V lost 2 bases and J 10 bases, leaving 18 bases between the germline ends. Germline lookup yields CDR1 GTSNPN and CDR2 SVGIG (reference sequence). This CDR3 has 14 residues. This chain's CDR3 is CAWSLEGNPGEQFF. The CDR3 DNA is TGTGCCTGGAGTCTGGAAGGGAACCCGGGAGAGCAGTTCTTC.

The CDR3 DNA sequence: TGTGCCAGCAGGCCTCAGGGGTACAATCAGCCCCAGCATTTT. This codes for CASRPQGYNQPQHF. The J gene is TRBJ1-5, the V gene TRBV6-5, with D possibly TRBD1 on 6 matching bases. The length of the CDR3 is 14 residues. The V end was cut by 6 bases, the J end by 3 bases, with 12 bases between. Germline V gene data show CDR1 as MNHEY and CDR2 as SVGAGI.